Below, 12 T cell receptor beta chains from the same sample are listed, as sequenced in a study of cytomegalovirus exposure and HLA in healthy donors. The PCR contained 60 Vbeta and 13 Jbeta primers. Profiled with immunoSEQ multiplex PCR; TCRdb holds only in-frame clones, not every one. Counted here are under 200,000 clones, 87% occurring once; the ten biggest clones make up around 1%. Sequencing was performed on PBMCs. These receptors originate from a boy between 2 and 10 years old in good health and CMV-seronegative.

The rearrangement links TRBV28 to TRBJ2-1; D unclear. The CDR3 length is 17 residues. The germline gives CDR1 MDHEN, CDR2 SYDVKM. Trimming pared 5 bases from V and 5 bases from J, leaving 22 bases between. The DNA of the CDR3 is TGTGCCAGCAGTGCTACTGGTGGAGCGTCGGGTGACAATGAGCAGTTCTTC. Its translation: CASSATGGASGDNEQFF.

The J gene is TRBJ1-1, the V gene TRBV7-3; D not resolved. Germline V CDR1 and CDR2: SGHTA, FQGTGA. The CDR3 has 13 residues. Trimming took off 0 bases at V and 4 bases at J, with 6 bases between the two ends. CDR3 bases: TGTGCCAGCAGCTTAACGGCGGCCACTGAAGCTTTCTTT. As protein: CASSLTAATEAFF.

This chain uses TRBV4-1 with TRBJ2-7; 8 bases agree with TRBD2. V lost 2 bases, J lost 0 bases, and 6 bases stayed unmatched. The CDR3 consists of 16 residues. Germline V gene sequence: CDR1 MGHRA, CDR2 YSYEKL. As DNA, the CDR3 is TGCGCCAGCAGCCAAATAGCGGGGCAAAGCTCCTACGAGCAGTACTTC. Protein product: CASSQIAGQSSYEQYF.

This rearrangement joins TRBV11-1 to TRBJ2-3; no definite D call. The ends were cut back, 9 bases at V and 0 bases at J, with 10 bases in the middle. The CDR3 extends over 13 amino acids. The germline V gene has CDR1 SGHAT and CDR2 FQDESV (reference sequence). The CDR3 DNA reads as TGTGCCAGTAATTTCCGTAGCACAGATACGCAGTATTTT. Protein sequence: CASNFRSTDTQYF.

V gene TRBV9 combines with J gene TRBJ2-2, with a tentative D call TRBD1 (5 bases). Germline-derived CDR1 and CDR2 are SGDLS and YYNGEE. Trimming cost V 4 bases and J 1 base, with 14 bases left between them. CDR3 length: 16 amino acids. DNA of the CDR3: TGTGCCAGCAGCCAAAGTCTTGGACAGAACACCGGGGAGCTGTTTTTT. Translation gives CASSQSLGQNTGELFF.

The chain has TRBV2 and TRBJ2-7; tentative D call: TRBD1 (5 bases). Germline CDR1 SNHLY, CDR2 FYNNEI. CDR3 size: 13 residues. Trimming pared 4 bases from V and 6 bases from J, leaving 13 bases between. CDR3 DNA sequence: TGTGCCAGCAGTGTAGGTCAGGGTGTCGAGCAGTACTTC. Translating it yields CASSVGQGVEQYF.

This clone was seen only once. The chain uses TRBV6-1 and TRBJ1-4; D is ambiguous. The CDR3 consists of 13 residues. Trimming shortened V by 2 bases and J by 7 bases, and 8 bases separated the two germline ends. Per the germline V gene, CDR1 is MNHNS and CDR2 is SASEGT. CDR3 amino acids: CASSEWRSEKLFF. The DNA for the CDR3 is TGTGCCAGCAGTGAATGGCGGAGTGAAAAACTGTTTTTT.

This clone has only one observation. The V call is TRBV19, the J call TRBJ2-3; D is ambiguous. The CDR3 runs to 17 residues. Germline-derived CDR1 and CDR2 are LNHDA and SQIVND (reference sequence). Trimming removed 5 bases at V and 3 bases at J, with 21 bases between. CDR3 sequence: CASSLQHSQISTDTQYF. In DNA, the CDR3 is TGTGCCAGTAGTCTACAGCACAGCCAAATTTCGACAGATACGCAGTATTTT. The full variable domain, completed using reference TRBV19 and TRBJ2-3, is DGGITQSPKYLFRKEGQNVTLSCEQNLNHDAMYWYRQDPGQGLRLIYYSQIVNDFQKGDIAEGYSVSREKKESFPLTVTSAQKNPTAFYLCASSLQHSQISTDTQYFGPGTRLTVL.

The chain combines TRBV27 with TRBJ2-7, with 7 bases lining up with TRBD2. Trimming at V came to 2 bases and at J to 4 bases, leaving 5 bases not matched to a gene. Germline CDR1 is MNHEY and CDR2 is SMNVEV (reference sequence). The CDR3 contains 14 residues. DNA for the CDR3: TGTGCCAGCAGTTTAGTGCAGGGAGGGTACGAGCAGTACTTC. This translates into CASSLVQGGYEQYF.

The genes are TRBV7-9 and TRBJ2-3, with a tentative D call TRBD2 (5 bases). V was shortened by 6 bases and J by 1 base, with 17 bases between the two germline ends. CDR1 is SEHNR and CDR2 is FQNEAQ in the germline V gene (reference sequence). CDR3 length equals 16 residues. The CDR3 loop is CASSPPPSSGTDTQYF. CDR3 nucleotides: TGTGCCAGCAGTCCACCCCCGAGTAGCGGCACAGATACGCAGTATTTT.

The rearrangement joins TRBV11-3 to TRBJ2-5; TRBD2 might be the D (5 bases). Germline loops: CDR1 SGHNT, CDR2 YENEEA. This CDR3 has 13 residues. The V end lost 3 bases, the J end lost 11 bases, and 16 bases lay between the germline ends. The CDR3 region has the DNA TGTGCCAGCAGCTTTGCCCCGAGTGGGGAGCAGTACTTC. Protein sequence: CASSFAPSGEQYF. Full variable domain (rest looked up from reference TRBV11-3 and TRBJ2-5): EAGVVQSPRYKIIEKKQPVAFWCNPISGHNTLYWYLQNLGQGPELLIRYENEEAVDDSQLPKDRFSAERLKGVDSTLKIQPAELGDSAVYLCASSFAPSGEQYFGPGTRLLVL.

This rearrangement joins TRBV28 to TRBJ2-1; a weak D match, TRBD2 (7 bases). This CDR3 spans 15 amino acids. Germline CDR1 and CDR2: MDHEN and SYDVKM. Trimming removed 3 bases from V and 7 bases from J, with 16 bases in between. CDR3 region: CASSFLGGGSNEQFF. The CDR3 DNA sequence: TGTGCCAGCAGTTTCCTCGGGGGCGGGAGTAATGAGCAGTTCTTC. The full variable domain, rest sourced from reference TRBV28 and TRBJ2-1, is DVKVTQSSRYLVKRTGEKVFLECVQDMDHENMFWYRQDPGLGLRLIYFSYDVKMKEKGDIPEGYSVSREKKERFSLILESASTNQTSMYLCASSFLGGGSNEQFFGPGTRLTVL.